The present entry profiles one TCR beta chain with its context. Per the authors' pipeline: Amplification with reference gene primers provided the estimates of nucleated cell counts. Sequencing used immunoSEQ multiplex PCR; TCRdb keeps in-frame clones, though not all of them. V, J and clone size are those of that table, while D and trimming were read from the DNA. The data contain about 190,000 clones, about 89% of them singletons. This sample is drawn from a study of blood T cell repertoires in COVID-19. The wider study: Donors in the United States, Italy and Spain gave samples during acute or convalescent COVID-19. T cells, B-cell-depleted T cells, or PBMCs provided the cDNA or gDNA that served as material.

V shed 5 bases and J 1 base; nucleotides not matched to a gene: 4. Germline loops: CDR1 MNHEY, CDR2 SMNVEV (reference sequence). This CDR3 spans 14 amino acids. Sequenced: peripheral blood. This TCR derives from a man aged 35-49 years with acute or convalescent COVID-19. The chain joins TRBV27 to TRBJ1-1; TRBD1 agrees at 7 bases. The CDR3 coding sequence is TGTGCCAGCAGTCCGGACAGGAAGAACACTGAAGCTTTCTTT. Protein sequence: CASSPDRKNTEAFF.